Included here is one TCR beta chain sequence, with context. This entry is derived from a study of shared T cell receptors in the human thymus. Using immunoSEQ multiplex PCR, the repertoire was profiled, and TCRdb retains in-frame clones only, with some absent. This table has hundreds of thousands of clones, roughly 85% appearing once. Another study also made use of these data, one on human thymus T cells. That paper states: From resections taken during corrective heart surgery, the thymus tissue was obtained. In unrelated individuals, thymic repertoires overlapped highly, according to related research.

The sequence was obtained from a girl under three years old with a congenital heart defect. Sequenced sample: thymocytes.

DNA of the CDR3: TGCAGCGTTGGGAGTAGCACTGAAGCTTTCTTT. Amino acids: CSVGSSTEAFF. This chain uses TRBV29-1 with TRBJ1-1; no clear D gene. The CDR3 runs to 11 residues. Germline-derived CDR1 and CDR2 are SQVTM and ANQGSEA. Trimming left V 4 bases short and J 4 bases short, with 7 bases between.